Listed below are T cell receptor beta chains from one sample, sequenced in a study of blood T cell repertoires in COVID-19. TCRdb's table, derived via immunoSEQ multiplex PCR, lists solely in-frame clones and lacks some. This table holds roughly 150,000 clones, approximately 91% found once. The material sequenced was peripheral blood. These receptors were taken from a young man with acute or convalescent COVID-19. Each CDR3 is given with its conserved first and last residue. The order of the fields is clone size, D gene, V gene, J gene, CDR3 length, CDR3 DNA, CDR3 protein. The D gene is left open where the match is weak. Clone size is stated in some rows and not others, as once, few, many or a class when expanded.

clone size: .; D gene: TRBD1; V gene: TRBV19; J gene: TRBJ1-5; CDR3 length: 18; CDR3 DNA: TGTGCCAGTAGTATAGAAAGAGGGACAGGGGCAGGCAATCAGCCCCAGCATTTT; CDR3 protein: CASSIERGTGAGNQPQHF
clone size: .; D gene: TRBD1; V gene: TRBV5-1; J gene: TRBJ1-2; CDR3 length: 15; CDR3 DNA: TGCGCCAGCAGCCCGCCTCTAGACAGGGGCTATGGCTACACCTTC; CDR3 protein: CASSPPLDRGYGYTF
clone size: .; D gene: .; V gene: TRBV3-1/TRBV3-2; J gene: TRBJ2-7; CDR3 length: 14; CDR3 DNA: TGTGCCAGCAGCCAAGCCGCTAACAGTCTCGAGCAGTACTTC; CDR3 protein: CASSQAANSLEQYF
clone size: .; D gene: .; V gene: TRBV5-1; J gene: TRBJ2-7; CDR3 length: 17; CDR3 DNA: TGCGCCAGCAGCTCTACCCAAAGTACTGAGGCTCGTTACGAGCAGTACTTC; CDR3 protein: CASSSTQSTEARYEQYF
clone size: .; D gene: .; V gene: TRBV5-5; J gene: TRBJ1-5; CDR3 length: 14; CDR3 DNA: TGTGCCAGCAGCTGGACTCAGGATAAGCAGCCCCAGCATTTT; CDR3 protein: CASSWTQDKQPQHF
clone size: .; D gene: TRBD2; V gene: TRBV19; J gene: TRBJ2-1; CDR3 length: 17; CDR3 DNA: TGTGCCAGTAGTATCCCTCCGGGACTAGCGGGAGGAACTGAGCAGTTCTTC; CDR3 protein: CASSIPPGLAGGTEQFF
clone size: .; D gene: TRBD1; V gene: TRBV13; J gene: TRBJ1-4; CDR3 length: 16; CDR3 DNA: TGTGCCAGCAGCTTAAGTACAGGGGCGCTTAATGAAAAACTGTTTTTT; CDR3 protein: CASSLSTGALNEKLFF
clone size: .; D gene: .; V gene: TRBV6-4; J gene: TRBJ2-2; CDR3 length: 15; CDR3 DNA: TGTGCCAGCAGTGTCGGACAGCTAAACACCGGGGAGCTGTTTTTT; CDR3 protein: CASSVGQLNTGELFF
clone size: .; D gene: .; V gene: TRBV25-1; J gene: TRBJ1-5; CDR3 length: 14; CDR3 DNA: TGTGCCAGCAGTGAATTCGGGGGAAATCAGCCCCAGCATTTT; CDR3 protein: CASSEFGGNQPQHF
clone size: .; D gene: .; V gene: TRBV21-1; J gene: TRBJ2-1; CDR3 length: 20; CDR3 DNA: TGTGCCAGCAGCAAAGTCGAATCAGGACTAGCGGGAGTTGTAAACAATGAGCAGTTCTTC; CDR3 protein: CASSKVESGLAGVVNNEQFF
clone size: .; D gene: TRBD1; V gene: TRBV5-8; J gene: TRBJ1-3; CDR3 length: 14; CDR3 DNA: TGTGCCAGCAGCTTGAGGACAGGTGGAAACACCATATATTTT; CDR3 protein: CASSLRTGGNTIYF
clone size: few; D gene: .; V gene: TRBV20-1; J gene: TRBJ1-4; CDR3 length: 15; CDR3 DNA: TGCAGTGCTAGTTTTGGTCTTACATACAATGAAAAACTGTTTTTT; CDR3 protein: CSASFGLTYNEKLFF
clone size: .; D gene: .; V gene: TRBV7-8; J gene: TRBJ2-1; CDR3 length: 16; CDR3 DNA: TGTGCCAGCAGCACTCGGATGGGGACACCCAACAATGAGCAGTTCTTC; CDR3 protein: CASSTRMGTPNNEQFF
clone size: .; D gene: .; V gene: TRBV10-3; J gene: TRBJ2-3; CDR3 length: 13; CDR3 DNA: TGTGCCATCAGTGTGGGAGGCACAGATACGCAGTATTTT; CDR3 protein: CAISVGGTDTQYF
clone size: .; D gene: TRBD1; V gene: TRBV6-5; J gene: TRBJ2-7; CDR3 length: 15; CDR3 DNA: TGTGCCACCGAGGGGGCCGGGACAGGATGGTACGAGCAGTACTTC; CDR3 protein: CATEGAGTGWYEQYF
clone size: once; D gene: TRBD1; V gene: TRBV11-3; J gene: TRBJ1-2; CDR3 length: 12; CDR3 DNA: TGTGCCAGCAGCAAACAGGGGGACGGCTACACCTTC; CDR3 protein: CASSKQGDGYTF
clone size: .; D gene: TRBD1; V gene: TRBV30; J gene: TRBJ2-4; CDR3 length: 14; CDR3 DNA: TGTGCCTGGAGTGTGGGACAGCACAAAAACATTCAGTACTTC; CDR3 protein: CAWSVGQHKNIQYF
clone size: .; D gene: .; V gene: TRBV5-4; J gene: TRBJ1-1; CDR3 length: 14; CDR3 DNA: TGTGCCAGCAGCTCCTACAGGGAGTGGACTGAAGCTTTCTTT; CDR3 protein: CASSSYREWTEAFF
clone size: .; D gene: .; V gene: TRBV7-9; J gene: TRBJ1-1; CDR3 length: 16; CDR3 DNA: TGTGCCAGCAGCCCGTGGGGGGGCTCGGAGGACACTGAAGCTTTCTTT; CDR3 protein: CASSPWGGSEDTEAFF
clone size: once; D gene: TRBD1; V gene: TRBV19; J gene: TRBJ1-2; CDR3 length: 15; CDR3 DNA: TGTGCCAGTAGTACCCCAGGGGGCGGGGGCTATGGCTACACCTTC; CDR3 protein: CASSTPGGGGYGYTF
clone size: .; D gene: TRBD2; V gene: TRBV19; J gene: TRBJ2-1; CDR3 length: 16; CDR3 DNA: TGTGCCAGTAGTTCAACTAGCGGAACTTTCTACAATGAGCAGTTCTTC; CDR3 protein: CASSSTSGTFYNEQFF
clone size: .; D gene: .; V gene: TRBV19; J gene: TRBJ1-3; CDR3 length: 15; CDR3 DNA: TGTGCCAGTAGTATCCTACAGGGTCCTGGAAACACCATATATTTT; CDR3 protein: CASSILQGPGNTIYF
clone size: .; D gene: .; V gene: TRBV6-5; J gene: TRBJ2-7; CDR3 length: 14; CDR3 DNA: TGTGCCAGCAGCTCGACCGCGGGAAGGAACGAGCAGTACTTC; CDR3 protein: CASSSTAGRNEQYF
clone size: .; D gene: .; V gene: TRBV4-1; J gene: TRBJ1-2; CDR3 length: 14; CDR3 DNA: TGCGCCAGCAGCCAAGATCAGGGCAACTATGGCTACACCTTC; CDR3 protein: CASSQDQGNYGYTF
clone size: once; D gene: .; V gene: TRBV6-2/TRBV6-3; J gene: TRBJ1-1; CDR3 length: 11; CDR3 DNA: TGTGCCAGCAGTCTAGGAGGGAGAGCTTTCTTT; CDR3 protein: CASSLGGRAFF
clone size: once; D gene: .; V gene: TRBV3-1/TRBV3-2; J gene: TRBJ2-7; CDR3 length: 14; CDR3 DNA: TGTGCCAGCAGCCAAGATATGGAGATTCGAGAGCAGTACTTC; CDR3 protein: CASSQDMEIREQYF
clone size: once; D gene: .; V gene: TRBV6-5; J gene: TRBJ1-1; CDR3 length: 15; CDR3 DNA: TGTGCCAGCAGTTACTCGGAATCTGCGGACACTGAAGCTTTCTTT; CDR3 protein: CASSYSESADTEAFF
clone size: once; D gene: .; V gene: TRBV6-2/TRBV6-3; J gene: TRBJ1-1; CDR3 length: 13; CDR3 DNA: TGTGCCAGCAGCCCCGCCCAGGGGACTGAAGCTTTCTTT; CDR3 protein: CASSPAQGTEAFF
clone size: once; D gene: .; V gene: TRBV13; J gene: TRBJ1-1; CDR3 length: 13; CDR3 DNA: TGTGCCAGCAGCCCACTCCGAAACACTGAAGCTTTCTTT; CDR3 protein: CASSPLRNTEAFF
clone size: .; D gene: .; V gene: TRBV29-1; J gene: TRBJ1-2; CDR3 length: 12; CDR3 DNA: TGCAGCGTTCTGTACGGGAGCTATGGCTACACCTTC; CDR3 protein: CSVLYGSYGYTF
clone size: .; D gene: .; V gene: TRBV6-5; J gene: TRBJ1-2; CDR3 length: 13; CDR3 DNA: TGTGCCAGCAGTAACTTCGGGGACTATGGCTACACCTTC; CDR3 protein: CASSNFGDYGYTF
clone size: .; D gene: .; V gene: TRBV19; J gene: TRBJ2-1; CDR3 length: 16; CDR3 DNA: TGTGCCAGTAGTGGGGGGAGCCCTTACTCCTACAATGAGCAGTTCTTC; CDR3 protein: CASSGGSPYSYNEQFF
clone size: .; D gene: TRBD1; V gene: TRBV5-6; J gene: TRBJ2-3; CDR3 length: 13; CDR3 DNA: TGTGCCAGCAGCTGGACAGGGGGGGATACGCAGTATTTT; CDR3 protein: CASSWTGGDTQYF
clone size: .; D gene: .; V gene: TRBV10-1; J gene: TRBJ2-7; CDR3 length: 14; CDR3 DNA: TGCGCCAGCAGTGAGGCAGGGGACTCCTACGAGCAGTACTTC; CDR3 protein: CASSEAGDSYEQYF
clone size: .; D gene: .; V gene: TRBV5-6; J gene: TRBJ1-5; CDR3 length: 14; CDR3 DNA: TGTGCCAGCAGCTCTAACAGGGACAATCAGCCCCAGCATTTT; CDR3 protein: CASSSNRDNQPQHF
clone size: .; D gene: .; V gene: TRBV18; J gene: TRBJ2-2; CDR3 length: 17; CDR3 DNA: TGTGCCAGCTCACCACCCCAGGGGATGAAGGACACCGGGGAGCTGTTTTTT; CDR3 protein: CASSPPQGMKDTGELFF
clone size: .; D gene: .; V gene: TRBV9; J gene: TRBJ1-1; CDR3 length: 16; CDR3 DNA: TGTGCCAGCAGCGCCCCCGGAGGGGTGCCCAACACTGAAGCTTTCTTT; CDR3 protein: CASSAPGGVPNTEAFF
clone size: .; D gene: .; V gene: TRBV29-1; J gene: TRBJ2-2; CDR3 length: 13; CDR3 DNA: TGCAGCGTTGGGGCAGGGAACACCGGGGAGCTGTTTTTT; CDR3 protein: CSVGAGNTGELFF
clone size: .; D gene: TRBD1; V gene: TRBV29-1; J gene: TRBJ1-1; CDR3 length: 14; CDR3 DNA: TGCAGCGTTGAGCCGGGACAGGGGAACACTGAAGCTTTCTTT; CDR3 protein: CSVEPGQGNTEAFF
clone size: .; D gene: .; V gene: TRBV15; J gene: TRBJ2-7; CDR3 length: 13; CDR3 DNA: TGTGCCACCAGCAGAGACCCCGTGTACGAGCAGTACTTC; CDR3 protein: CATSRDPVYEQYF
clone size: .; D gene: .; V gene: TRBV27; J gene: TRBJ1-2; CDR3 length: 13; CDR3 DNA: TGTGCCAGCAGTTCTACAGGGACCTATGGCTACACCTTC; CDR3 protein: CASSSTGTYGYTF
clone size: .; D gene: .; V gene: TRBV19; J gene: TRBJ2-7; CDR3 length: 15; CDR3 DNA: TGTGCCAGTAGTATTGGGGGGGCACGTTCCACCGAGCAGTACTTC; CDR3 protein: CASSIGGARSTEQYF
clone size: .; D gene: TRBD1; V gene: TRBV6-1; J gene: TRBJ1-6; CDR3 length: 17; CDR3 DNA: TGTGCCAGCAGTGGCCGGGACAGGGGTGGTGAGGTTTCACCCCTCCACTTT; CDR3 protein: CASSGRDRGGEVSPLHF
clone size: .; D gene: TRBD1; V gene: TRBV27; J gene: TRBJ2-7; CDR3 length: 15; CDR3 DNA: TGTGCCAGCAGTTTGCCGGGACAGGGCATTGGCGAGCAGTACTTC; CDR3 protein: CASSLPGQGIGEQYF
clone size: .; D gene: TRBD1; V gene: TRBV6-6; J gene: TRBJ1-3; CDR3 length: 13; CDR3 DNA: TGTGCCAGCGGACAGGGCCTTCTAAACACCATATATTTT; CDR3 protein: CASGQGLLNTIYF
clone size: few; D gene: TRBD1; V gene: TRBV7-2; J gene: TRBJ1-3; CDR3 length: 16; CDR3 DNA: TGTGCCAGCAGCCCCCACCCGGGACAGGGGGGAAACACCATATATTTT; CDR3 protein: CASSPHPGQGGNTIYF
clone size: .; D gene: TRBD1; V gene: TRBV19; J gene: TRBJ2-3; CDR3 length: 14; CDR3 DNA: TGTGCCAGTAGAAACAGGGGGCCTGCAGATACGCAGTATTTT; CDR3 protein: CASRNRGPADTQYF
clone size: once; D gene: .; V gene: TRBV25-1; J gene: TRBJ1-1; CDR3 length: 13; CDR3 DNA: TGTGCCAGCAGTTGGGAGGGGTACACTGAAGCTTTCTTT; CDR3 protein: CASSWEGYTEAFF
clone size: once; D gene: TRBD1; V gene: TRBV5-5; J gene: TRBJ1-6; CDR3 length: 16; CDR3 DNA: TGTGCCAGCAGCCGATCAATGGACAGGGGGCTTTCACCCCTCCACTTT; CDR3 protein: CASSRSMDRGLSPLHF